Only one count was recorded for the clone carrying this T cell receptor (beta chain). Its antigen is currently unknown. This entry comes from a study of T cells in tuberculosis. The study, taken as a whole, reports: Smaller alpha distances in active tuberculosis partly reflected shorter CDR3-alpha lengths.

Time point noted: new active TB diagnosis, blood taken before or within 7 days of starting treatment. The CDR3 contains 12 residues. Per the germline V gene, CDR1 is SGHRS and CDR2 is YFSETQ. Trimming removed 4 bases at V and 3 bases at J, with 8 bases between. Here immunoSEQ multiplex PCR was the method, and the copy in TCRdb shows in-frame clones only, minus some. The sample yields about 50,000 clones, 90% to 95% seen once. The sequenced sample was PBMCs, obtained at tuberculosis diagnosis. The V call is TRBV5-1, the J call TRBJ2-7, with D possibly being TRBD2 (6 bases). This TCR came from an adult with tuberculosis. DNA for the CDR3: TGCGCCAGCAGCCCGGGGGTCTACGAGCAGTACTTC. Translating gives CASSPGVYEQYF.